The next 30 T cell receptor beta chains were all read from a single sample in a study of shared clonotypes between healthy human individuals. Naivety among CD8 cells was defined by CD45RO negativity and positive CCR7 selection, thereby excluding terminally differentiated effector memory CD45RA+ cells. TCRdb's table, derived via immunoSEQ multiplex PCR, lists solely in-frame clones and lacks some. The sample contains about 820,000 clones, around 93% of which appear only once. Sample: naive CD8+ T cells sorted from blood. These receptors all stem from a man aged 25 to 45 in good health.

This clone was seen only once. The gene calls are TRBV4-1 and TRBJ2-1, with 11 bases lining up with TRBD1. The CDR3 loop spans 15 amino acids. Losses at the gene ends were 1 base for V and 8 bases for J; bases not matched to a gene: 4. From germline, CDR1 is MGHRA and CDR2 YSYEKL. CDR3 amino acids: CASSQAGQGAYEQFF. CDR3 DNA sequence: TGCGCCAGCAGCCAAGCAGGACAGGGGGCCTATGAGCAGTTCTTC.

The chain carries TRBV4-1 and TRBJ2-1; D gene ambiguous. CDR3 length: 11 amino acids. The germline V gene has CDR1 MGHRA and CDR2 YSYEKL. Trimming removed 1 base from V and 10 bases from J, with 5 bases in between. The CDR3, as DNA: TGCGCCAGCAGCCAAGGTGAGGAGCAGTTCTTC. Encoded protein: CASSQGEEQFF.

The J gene is TRBJ1-1, the V gene TRBV28; D not resolved. Trimming pared 8 bases from V and 2 bases from J, leaving 9 bases between. The CDR3 length is 12 residues. The germline CDR1 and CDR2 sequences are MDHEN and SYDVKM. This chain's CDR3 is CASVWGNTEAFF. The CDR3 nucleotides read TGTGCCAGCGTGTGGGGAAACACTGAAGCTTTCTTT.

The chain joins TRBV7-9 to TRBJ2-5; 8 bases are a match to TRBD2. The germline V gene has CDR1 SEHNR and CDR2 FQNEAQ (reference sequence). The CDR3 sequence is 15 residues long. V lost 4 bases and J lost 4; bases outside the gene matches: 8. The CDR3 region is CASSYSGNGGETQYF. In DNA form, the CDR3 reads TGTGCCAGCAGCTATAGCGGGAACGGCGGAGAGACCCAGTACTTC.

The V gene is TRBV2, the J gene TRBJ2-7; a possible D gene is TRBD2 (7 bases). V gave up 4 bases and J gave up 7 bases, with 26 bases separating them. Germline CDR1 and CDR2: SNHLY and FYNNEI. This CDR3 spans 17 amino acids. In nucleotides, the CDR3 is TGTGCCAGCAGTGCCGGGGGGAACGGACAGACCTTGGGGGAGCAGTACTTC. Translating gives CASSAGGNGQTLGEQYF.

The genes are TRBV5-1 and TRBJ2-7; 7 nucleotides line up with TRBD1. CDR3 length: 15 residues. J lost 2 bases, V lost 2 bases, and 7 bases had no gene match. CDR1 and CDR2 (germline): SGHRS, YFSETQ. The CDR3 region has the DNA TGCGCCAGCAGCTTTGGGACAGCTCAGACCTACGAGCAGTACTTC. It specifies CASSFGTAQTYEQYF. Full variable domain (rest looked up from reference TRBV5-1 and TRBJ2-7): KAGVTQTPRYLIKTRGQQVTLSCSPISGHRSVSWYQQTPGQGLQFLFEYFSETQRNKGNFPGRFSGRQFSNSRSEMNVSTLELGDSALYLCASSFGTAQTYEQYFGPGTRLTVT.

This chain uses TRBV9 with TRBJ2-7, with D possibly TRBD1 on 5 matching bases. This CDR3 spans 14 amino acids. The germline CDR1 and CDR2 sequences are SGDLS and YYNGEE. V dropped 2 bases and J dropped 0 bases, with 9 bases sitting between them. The CDR3 reads CASSVDSISYEQYF. Here the CDR3 DNA reads TGTGCCAGCAGCGTTGACAGTATCTCCTACGAGCAGTACTTC.

This rearrangement joins TRBV19 to TRBJ2-1; 10 bases map to TRBD2. The ends lost 3 bases at V and 0 bases at J; junction bases unmatched: 2. The CDR3 spans 16 residues. Germline assignment: CDR1 LNHDA and CDR2 SQIVND (reference sequence). CDR3 residues: CASSISSGSSYNEQFF. Here the CDR3 DNA reads TGTGCCAGTAGTATTTCTAGCGGGAGCTCCTACAATGAGCAGTTCTTC.

The chain couples TRBV7-9 to TRBJ2-1; D possibly corresponds to TRBD2 (6 bases). Germline V gives CDR1 SEHNR, CDR2 FQNEAQ (reference sequence). This CDR3 has 12 amino acids. V lost 8 bases, J lost 10 bases, and 15 bases lay in between. CDR3 nucleotide sequence: TGTGCCAGCGGGCAGGTAGCGGCGGAGCAGTTCTTC. The encoded protein is CASGQVAAEQFF.

The V gene is TRBV10-3, the J gene TRBJ2-7; tentatively, D is TRBD2 (6 bases). V lost 0 bases and J lost 6, with 12 bases in between. CDR1 is ENHRY, CDR2 SYGVKD, per germline. The CDR3 contains 14 residues. CDR3 sequence reads: CAISESGGLTEQYF. The CDR3 nucleotides are TGTGCCATCAGTGAGTCGGGGGGATTGACCGAGCAGTACTTC.

The chain employs TRBV7-8 and TRBJ2-1; tentative D call: TRBD2 (6 bases). In germline, CDR1 is SGHVS, CDR2 FQNEAQ. The V end lost 1 base, the J end lost 8 bases, and 9 bases lay between the germline ends. The CDR3 has 13 amino acids. The CDR3 DNA reads TGTGCCAGCAGCTTAGAAGGAGGGGATGAGCAGTTCTTC. Encoded protein: CASSLEGGDEQFF.

This sequence joins TRBV28 and TRBJ1-3, with D maybe TRBD1 (5 bases). CDR3 length equals 13 residues. Germline V gives CDR1 MDHEN, CDR2 SYDVKM. The V end lost 5 bases, the J end lost 9 bases, and 14 bases lay between the germline ends. The CDR3 DNA is TGTGCCAGCAGTACGAGGGGAGAGTTCACCATATATTTT. As protein: CASSTRGEFTIYF.

The V and J genes are TRBV6-4 and TRBJ1-2; possible D gene TRBD1, 6 bases. Germline V gene lookup returns CDR1 MRHNA and CDR2 SNTAGT. V gave up 7 bases and J gave up 6 bases, with 21 bases separating them. This CDR3 has 15 amino acids. The chain's CDR3 is CASKLTGREQDGYTF. The CDR3 DNA reads TGTGCCAGCAAACTCACAGGGCGGGAACAAGATGGCTACACCTTC.

The rearrangement uses TRBV7-9 and TRBJ2-4, with D perhaps assigned TRBD1 or TRBD2 (5 bases each). CDR3 length: 18 amino acids. CDR1 and CDR2 (germline): SEHNR, FQNEAQ (reference sequence). The V end lost 5 bases, the J end lost 6 bases, and 26 bases lay between the germline ends. CDR3 bases: TGTGCCAGCAGCCCAACCCCGGGTGGGGGAAGAGAGGGAAACATTCAGTACTTC. Its protein is CASSPTPGGGREGNIQYF.

The rearrangement joins TRBV28 to TRBJ1-5; perhaps TRBD1 as D (5 bases). Germline V CDR1 and CDR2: MDHEN, SYDVKM. This CDR3 comprises 15 residues. Deletions cut 8 bases from V and 0 bases from J, with 14 bases between. The CDR3, as DNA: TGTGCCAGCCACATACGGGGCCATAGCAATCAGCCCCAGCATTTT. The encoded protein is CASHIRGHSNQPQHF.

V is TRBV5-4 and J is TRBJ2-1; TRBD1 aligns across 8 bases. V shed 4 bases and J 14 bases; nucleotides not matched to a gene: 5. This CDR3 is built from 11 residues. Germline V gene lookup returns CDR1 SGHNT and CDR2 YYREEE (reference sequence). The DNA for the CDR3 is TGTGCCAGCAGCACGGACAGGGTTGAGTTCTTC. Encoded protein: CASSTDRVEFF.

The rearrangement joins TRBV29-1 to TRBJ2-1, with 7 bases fitting TRBD1. The germline CDR1 and CDR2 sequences are SQVTM and ANQGSEA. The CDR3 runs to 14 residues. The V gene end was trimmed by 6 bases and the J gene end by 2 bases; junction bases not matched to a gene: 7. This CDR3 is CSVSFQGAYNEQFF. In nucleotides, the CDR3 is TGCAGCGTGAGTTTCCAGGGGGCCTACAATGAGCAGTTCTTC.

This clone was detected once. V usage is TRBV5-1 and J usage is TRBJ2-1; no clear D. Germline values: CDR1 SGHRS, CDR2 YFSETQ. The length of the CDR3 is 13 residues. The ends were cut back, 4 bases at V and 2 bases at J, with 7 bases in the middle. CDR3 DNA: TGCGCCAGCAGCGGGCCGCCCTACAATGAGCAGTTCTTC. It translates to CASSGPPYNEQFF.

The V call is TRBV2, the J call TRBJ2-7; possible D gene TRBD1, 5 bases. Trimming cost V 2 bases and J 4 bases, with 12 bases left between them. This CDR3 is built from 14 residues. CDR1 and CDR2 from the germline V gene are SNHLY and FYNNEI. The CDR3 region is CASSEKGNGYEQYF. The CDR3, as DNA: TGTGCCAGCAGTGAAAAGGGGAATGGGTACGAGCAGTACTTC.

This sequence joins TRBV7-8 and TRBJ2-2; D unclear. The CDR3 contains 13 residues. Germline V lookup: CDR1 SGHVS, CDR2 FQNEAQ. V lost 5 bases and J lost 0, with 4 bases in between. The CDR3 reads CASSLTNTGELFF. The CDR3 DNA sequence: TGTGCCAGCAGCCTCACGAACACCGGGGAGCTGTTTTTT.

The chain combines TRBV7-9 with TRBJ1-1; D not resolved. Trimming cost V 4 bases and J 1 base, with 7 bases left between them. The CDR3 covers 13 residues. Germline CDR1 and CDR2: SEHNR and FQNEAQ (reference sequence). In DNA form, the CDR3 reads TGTGCCAGCAGCTCTCCGGCGAACACTGAAGCTTTCTTT. Its protein product is CASSSPANTEAFF.

The chain carries TRBV2 and TRBJ2-7; D not resolved. From germline, CDR1 is SNHLY and CDR2 FYNNEI. This CDR3 has 11 amino acids. V shed 7 bases and J shed 0 bases, with 4 bases lying between them. The CDR3 is CASTVSYEQYF. CDR3 DNA sequence: TGTGCCAGCACGGTCTCCTACGAGCAGTACTTC.

The chain employs TRBV4-1 and TRBJ1-2; D call uncertain. The V end was cut by 0 bases, the J end by 6 bases, with 17 bases between. The CDR3 runs to 16 residues. Germline V gene data show CDR1 as MGHRA and CDR2 as YSYEKL. The chain's CDR3 is CASSQEVVLQLDGYTF. DNA for the CDR3: TGCGCCAGCAGCCAAGAAGTGGTCCTCCAGCTGGATGGCTACACCTTC.

This chain links TRBV27 with TRBJ1-5; D ambiguous. The germline V and J ends were trimmed by 5 bases and 0 bases, with 11 bases remaining between them. CDR3 length: 15 residues. Germline lookup yields CDR1 MNHEY and CDR2 SMNVEV (reference sequence). The DNA for the CDR3 is TGTGCCAGCAGTGAAGGACGGTATAGCAATCAGCCCCAGCATTTT. Translating gives CASSEGRYSNQPQHF.

The chain has TRBV6-1 and TRBJ2-3; D might be TRBD2 (5 bases). V was pared by 6 bases and J by 2 bases, with 12 bases between. Germline V lookup: CDR1 MNHNS, CDR2 SASEGT. This CDR3 is built from 14 residues. The CDR3 region is CASRTGLNTDTQYF. The CDR3 nucleotides read TGTGCCAGCAGGACCGGACTGAACACAGATACGCAGTATTTT.

The J gene is TRBJ2-2, the V gene TRBV28, with a weak D call TRBD1 (5 bases). Trimming removed 7 bases from V and 5 bases from J, with 17 bases in between. CDR3 length: 15 amino acids. CDR1 is MDHEN, CDR2 SYDVKM, per germline. The CDR3 DNA is TGTGCCAGCACCGTAGGCAGGGTAAATACCGGGGAGCTGTTTTTT. Translation: CASTVGRVNTGELFF.

The chain uses TRBV5-4 and TRBJ1-4; possibly TRBD1 for D (5 bases). The CDR3 is 14 amino acids. Trimming cost V 4 bases and J 4 bases, with 11 bases left between them. Germline CDR1 reads SGHNT; CDR2 reads YYREEE (reference sequence). The CDR3 nucleotides read TGTGCCAGCAGCCGAGACAGAAGTAATGAAAAACTGTTTTTT. Protein product: CASSRDRSNEKLFF. Variable domain in full (rest from reference TRBV5-4 and TRBJ1-4): ETGVTQSPTHLIKTRGQQVTLRCSSQSGHNTVSWYQQALGQGPQFIFQYYREEENGRGNFPPRFSGLQFPNYSSELNVNALELDDSALYLCASSRDRSNEKLFFGSGTQLSVL.

V and J are TRBV6-1 and TRBJ2-3; D perhaps matches TRBD2 (6 bases). V was cut by 0 bases and J by 2 bases, with 6 bases left in between. The CDR3 sequence is 14 residues long. Looked up from germline, CDR1 is MNHNS and CDR2 is SASEGT. CDR3 loop: CASSEAGLTDTQYF. CDR3 coding DNA: TGTGCCAGCAGTGAAGCGGGACTCACAGATACGCAGTATTTT.

The rearrangement uses TRBV19 and TRBJ2-7, with 12 bases aligning to TRBD1. This CDR3 contains 14 residues. V lost 5 bases, J lost 6 bases, and 5 bases stayed unmatched. Germline CDR1 LNHDA, CDR2 SQIVND (reference sequence). The CDR3: CASSPGQGAFEQYF. As DNA, the CDR3 is TGTGCCAGTAGTCCGGGACAGGGGGCTTTCGAGCAGTACTTC.

The rearrangement joins TRBV29-1 to TRBJ2-5; 8 positions agree with TRBD1. With V trimmed by 7 bases and J by 5 bases, 9 bases remained unmatched. The germline V gene encodes CDR1 SQVTM and CDR2 ANQGSEA. The CDR3 consists of 13 residues. The CDR3 loop is CSAGRTGTETQYF. CDR3 in DNA: TGCAGCGCTGGCCGGACAGGGACTGAGACCCAGTACTTC.